These 20 T cell receptor beta chains originate from one sample sequenced in a study of blood T cell repertoires in COVID-19. Measured with immunoSEQ multiplex PCR; TCRdb has only the in-frame clones, and not every one. The sample contains some 16,000 clones, more than 85% of which appear only once. The sample comprised peripheral blood. These TCRs come from a human donor in a cohort sampled during active COVID-19.

The rearrangement joins TRBV13 to TRBJ2-7; 9 bases are shared with TRBD1. CDR1 is PRHDT and CDR2 is FYEKMQ in the germline V gene (reference sequence). The V segment lost 5 bases and the J segment 3 bases; nucleotides outside the gene matches: 11. CDR3 size: 16 residues. The CDR3 spells CASSRQPGQGNYEQYF. The CDR3 nucleotides are TGTGCCAGCAGCAGACAGCCGGGACAGGGAAACTACGAGCAGTACTTC.

This rearrangement joins TRBV5-4 to TRBJ2-1; 9 bases are a match to TRBD2. Germline trimming cut 3 bases from V and 10 bases from J; bases unmatched to any gene: 11. Germline V gene sequence: CDR1 SGHNT, CDR2 YYREEE (reference sequence). CDR3 length: 15 amino acids. The CDR3 DNA reads as TGTGCCAGCAGCTCGGGCCGGGGCCTAGCGGGAGAGCAGTTCTTC. It translates to CASSSGRGLAGEQFF.

This chain links TRBV12-5 with TRBJ1-3; TRBD1 matches 7 bases. Germline-derived CDR1 and CDR2 are LGHNT and FRNRAP. V lost 2 bases to trimming and J lost 0 bases; unmatched junction nucleotides: 4. This CDR3 has 16 amino acids. CDR3 bases: TGTGCTAGTGGTTTGCACCGGGACAGCTCTGGAAACACCATATATTTT. This encodes CASGLHRDSSGNTIYF.

This rearrangement joins TRBV6-6 to TRBJ2-5, with unresolved D. The CDR3 has 10 residues. With 6 bases removed from V and 5 bases from J, the gap between germline ends came to 4 bases. CDR1 MNHNY and CDR2 SVGAGI come from the germline V gene (reference sequence). In DNA form, the CDR3 reads TGTGCCAGCAGGAGGGAGACCCAGTACTTC. It encodes CASRRETQYF.

V and J are TRBV7-2 and TRBJ2-7; the match to TRBD1 covers 8 bases. The V and J ends lost 3 bases and 6 bases, in that order; junction bases with no gene match: 10. The germline V gene encodes CDR1 SGHTA and CDR2 FQGNSA. The CDR3 covers 15 residues. CDR3 DNA sequence: TGTGCCAGCAGCTTGGCAGGGGGCGCAATGGTCGAGCAGTACTTC. This codes for CASSLAGGAMVEQYF. The entire variable domain, with the rest obtained from reference TRBV7-2 and TRBJ2-7, is as follows: GAGVSQSPSNKVTEKGKDVELRCDPISGHTALYWYRQSLGQGLEFLIYFQGNSAPDKSGLPSDRFSAERTGGSVSTLTIQRTQQEDSAVYLCASSLAGGAMVEQYFGPGTRLTVT.

The rearrangement uses TRBV7-2 and TRBJ2-7, with 10 bases lining up with TRBD2. The CDR3 is 14 residues long. Germline V gene data show CDR1 as SGHTA and CDR2 as FQGNSA. Trimming cost V 0 bases and J 4 bases; bases outside gene matches: 0. The CDR3 sequence: CASSLASGGYEQYF. For the CDR3, the DNA is TGTGCCAGCAGCTTAGCTAGCGGGGGGTACGAGCAGTACTTC.

The CDR3 sequence: CASSPRQFTSETQYF. The CDR3 coding sequence is TGTGCCAGCAGCCCCCGACAGTTTACATCAGAGACCCAGTACTTC. The chain recombines TRBV5-4 with TRBJ2-5; the D gene is possibly TRBD1 (5 bases). The length of the CDR3 is 15 residues. Germline V CDR1 and CDR2: SGHNT, YYREEE (reference sequence). V lost 4 bases, J lost 4 bases, and 17 bases lay in between.

This chain joins TRBV6-5 and TRBJ2-3; TRBD1 agrees at 8 bases. Trimming at V came to 3 bases and at J to 5 bases, leaving 4 bases not matched to a gene. This CDR3 region has 14 residues. Germline CDR1 reads MNHEY; CDR2 reads SVGAGI. The chain's CDR3 is CASSYSDRGDTQYF. DNA for the CDR3: TGTGCCAGCAGTTATTCCGACAGGGGAGATACGCAGTATTTT.

This rearrangement joins TRBV7-9 to TRBJ1-6, with D tentatively TRBD1 (6 bases). Deletions cut 0 bases from V and 5 bases from J, with 14 bases between. CDR1 and CDR2 (germline): SEHNR, FQNEAQ (reference sequence). The length of the CDR3 is 17 residues. CDR3 amino acids: CASSLASQGFDNSPLHF. CDR3 sequence (DNA): TGTGCCAGCAGCTTAGCCAGTCAGGGGTTTGATAATTCACCCCTCCACTTT.

With respect to this clone: The same CDR3 arises from other DNA sequences in this sample as well. This chain links TRBV6-5 with TRBJ1-2; 9 positions match TRBD1. J gave up 7 bases and V 2 bases, and 5 bases lay outside the gene matches. Germline CDR1 reads MNHEY; CDR2 reads SVGAGI. There are 14 residues in the CDR3. CDR3 sequence (DNA): TGTGCCAGCAGTTACACGGGACAGGGTAGTGGCTACACCTTC. Amino acid sequence: CASSYTGQGSGYTF.

This chain uses TRBV2 with TRBJ2-7; TRBD2 matches 7 bases. V lost 7 bases and J lost 0; bases outside the gene matches: 12. The CDR3 totals 16 residues. Germline values: CDR1 SNHLY, CDR2 FYNNEI. CDR3 in amino acids: CASMRGGNKSSYEQYF. The CDR3, as DNA: TGTGCCAGCATGAGGGGAGGGAACAAGAGCTCCTACGAGCAGTACTTC.

The chain carries TRBV5-1 and TRBJ2-7, with 7 bases fitting TRBD1. CDR3 length: 16 amino acids. Trimming cost V 0 bases and J 1 base; bases outside gene matches: 7. Per germline, CDR1 SGHRS and CDR2 YFSETQ. The CDR3 loop reads CASSLGLQGVSYEQYF. DNA for the CDR3: TGCGCCAGCAGCTTGGGGCTGCAGGGGGTTTCCTACGAGCAGTACTTC.

The chain has TRBV9 and TRBJ1-2; D not certain. The CDR3 contains 14 residues. Looked up from germline, CDR1 is SGDLS and CDR2 is YYNGEE. Trimming cost V 3 bases and J 7 bases, with 16 bases left between them. The CDR3 region has the DNA TGTGCCAGCAGCGCCGCCTCGAGGGTCGGTGGCTACACCTTC. It is translated as CASSAASRVGGYTF.

This rearrangement joins TRBV7-2 to TRBJ1-3, with D hard to call. The CDR3 loop spans 18 amino acids. Germline V gives CDR1 SGHTA, CDR2 FQGNSA. Trimming took off 2 bases at V and 0 bases at J, with 17 bases between the two ends. The CDR3 DNA reads TGTGCCAGCAGCTTAAATAGTCCCCAGGCCAGCTCTGGAAACACCATATATTTT. Its protein is CASSLNSPQASSGNTIYF.

The rearrangement links TRBV24-1 to TRBJ1-2; a weak D match, TRBD1 (6 bases). There are 15 residues in the CDR3. With 3 bases removed from V and 4 bases from J, the gap between germline ends came to 14 bases. In germline, CDR1 is KGHDR, CDR2 SFDVKD. The CDR3 DNA sequence: TGTGCCACCAGTGATCGGGACAATTATTCCTATGGCTACACCTTC. It is translated as CATSDRDNYSYGYTF.

The chain couples TRBV7-2 to TRBJ1-1; D might be TRBD1 (6 bases). The CDR3 has 15 residues. CDR1 and CDR2 from the germline V gene are SGHTA and FQGNSA. Deletions cut 1 base from V and 4 bases from J, with 13 bases between. As DNA, the CDR3 is TGTGCCAGCAGCTTAGAGGCAGGGGTAGGCACTGAAGCTTTCTTT. Protein: CASSLEAGVGTEAFF.

The V call is TRBV7-8, the J call TRBJ1-6, with D unresolved. There are 14 residues in the CDR3. Germline CDR1 SGHVS, CDR2 FQNEAQ. Between the trimmed V and J ends, which lost 5 bases and 10 bases, there was a span of 15 bases. The CDR3 DNA reads TGTGCCAGCAGCCCCGCCGGGAGAGAATCACCCCTCCACTTT. Protein product: CASSPAGRESPLHF.

The V gene is TRBV11-2, the J gene TRBJ2-1; TRBD2 aligns across 9 bases. The CDR3 contains 17 residues. Germline V gene data show CDR1 as SGHAT and CDR2 as FQNNGV. V lost 5 bases and J lost 0; bases outside the gene matches: 8. In nucleotides, the CDR3 is TGTGCCAGCAGCATAATAGCGGGGGCCGACTCCTACAATGAGCAGTTCTTC. This codes for CASSIIAGADSYNEQFF.

The rearrangement uses TRBV7-9 and TRBJ2-3, with TRBD1 identical over 8 bases. The CDR3 runs 15 residues. The V and J ends lost 5 bases and 5 bases, in that order; junction bases with no gene match: 9. Per germline, CDR1 SEHNR and CDR2 FQNEAQ (reference sequence). CDR3 loop: CASSQGTGPRDTQYF. In nucleotides, the CDR3 is TGTGCCAGCAGCCAAGGGACAGGCCCTAGAGATACGCAGTATTTT.

This rearrangement joins TRBV10-1 to TRBJ2-5; TRBD2 is a possible D gene (5 bases). Deletions cut 4 bases from V and 5 bases from J, with 8 bases between. Germline V gives CDR1 WNHNN, CDR2 SYGVQD (reference sequence). The CDR3 spans 12 residues. CDR3 sequence: CASSGGLETQYF. CDR3 sequence (DNA): TGCGCCAGCAGTGGAGGGTTGGAGACCCAGTACTTC.